This T cell receptor (beta chain) was documented in a study of cytomegalovirus exposure and HLA in healthy donors. About the study: The approximately 700 first-cohort repertoires shared a platform with the roughly 120 validation repertoires, as reported in a later analysis.

General observations from the study: In vitro work confirmed that a few CMV-associated chains recognize CMV antigens.

The table came from immunoSEQ multiplex PCR; TCRdb's copy has only in-frame clones and leaves some out. The repertoire includes 200,000 to 250,000 clones, about 91% of them detected once, and around 3% sits in the top ten. An approximately 120-subject validation cohort, separate from the approximately 610-subject first cohort, supplied the donors. V lost 3 bases to trimming and J lost 0 bases, with 18 bases between them. CDR1 is KGHSH and CDR2 is LQKENI in the germline V gene. The CDR3 extends over 19 amino acids. Notes on this clone: Its antigen remains unidentified.

This chain links TRBV18 with TRBJ2-6, with D maybe TRBD1 (5 bases). The TCR originated in a young woman in good health and CMV-seronegative. Specimen: PBMCs. The CDR3 DNA is TGTGCCAGCTCACCGGGGTGGGGCCAGGCCAGCTCTGGGGCCAACGTCCTGACTTTC. Amino acid sequence: CASSPGWGQASSGANVLTF.